Following are 3 T cell receptor beta chains from one sample sequenced in a study of human T cells and chemical hapten exposure. Blood, whole and unfractionated, served as the source for total RNA extraction. The study's library attached unique molecular identifiers to single cDNA molecules. TCRdb ran MiXCR on the reads and lists one entry per CDR3 protein. The top ten hold around 1.5% of the sample, which has about 120,000 distinct CDR3 sequences, 8% to 9.5% seen once. Sequencing was carried out using whole blood. The receptors shown here come from a human donor in good health. Some clones in this sample may be carry-over from other donors' samples.

This clonotype occurred many times. This sequence joins TRBV20-1 and TRBJ1-4; TRBD1 aligns across 7 bases. V trimming: 6 bases; J trimming: 0 bases; junction bases outside the gene matches: 13. This CDR3 spans 17 amino acids. The V gene's germline CDR1 is DFQATT and CDR2 SNEGSKA (reference sequence). CDR3: CSAQKFGTAATNEKLFF. Here the CDR3 DNA reads TGCAGTGCGCAAAAGTTCGGGACAGCTGCAACTAATGAAAAACTGTTTTTT.

This clonotype was picked up a small number of times. V usage is TRBV6-1 and J usage is TRBJ1-1; D remains ambiguous. The CDR3 is 11 residues long. V dropped 6 bases and J dropped 7 bases, with 9 bases sitting between them. Germline lookup yields CDR1 MNHNS and CDR2 SASEGT. CDR3 amino acids: CASRRGLEAFF. The CDR3 nucleotides read TGTGCCAGCAGACGAGGGCTTGAAGCTTTCTTT.

This clonotype was counted at least ten times. DNA for the CDR3: TGTGCCAGCAGCTCCACAGGGAGCTCTGGAAACACCATATATTTT. Its translation: CASSSTGSSGNTIYF. This rearrangement joins TRBV11-2 to TRBJ1-3; possibly TRBD1 for D (6 bases). The germline V and J ends were trimmed by 4 bases and 0 bases, with 10 bases remaining between them. The length of the CDR3 is 15 residues. Germline V CDR1 and CDR2: SGHAT, FQNNGV.